Presented here are 10 T cell receptor beta chains from one specimen sequenced in a study of blood T cell repertoires in COVID-19. The repertoire was sequenced with immunoSEQ multiplex PCR; TCRdb's copy has only in-frame clones and lacks some. The sample has over 200,000 clones, 60% to 75% seen once. Sequences were obtained from peripheral blood. These receptors were taken from a woman of 80 years or more with acute or convalescent COVID-19.

The gene calls are TRBV5-1 and TRBJ1-6, with 10 bases lining up with TRBD1. After removal of 0 bases from V and 8 bases from J, the junction contained 2 bases not matched to a gene. The germline gives CDR1 SGHRS, CDR2 YFSETQ. The CDR3 has 15 amino acids. The chain's CDR3 is CASSLGDRGYSPLHF. In nucleotides, the CDR3 is TGCGCCAGCAGCTTGGGGGACAGGGGATATTCACCCCTCCACTTT. The full variable domain, in which reference TRBV5-1 and TRBJ1-6 provide the parts outside the CDR3, is KAGVTQTPRYLIKTRGQQVTLSCSPISGHRSVSWYQQTPGQGLQFLFEYFSETQRNKGNFPGRFSGRQFSNSRSEMNVSTLELGDSALYLCASSLGDRGYSPLHFGNGTRLTVT.

The V and J genes are TRBV2 and TRBJ1-5; 8 nucleotides line up with TRBD1. Per the germline V gene, CDR1 is SNHLY and CDR2 is FYNNEI. The CDR3 spans 15 residues. V lost 1 base, J lost 2 bases, and 1 base stayed unmatched. CDR3 sequence (DNA): TGTGCCAGCAGTGAAGGGACAGGGCGCAATCAGCCCCAGCATTTT. This encodes CASSEGTGRNQPQHF.

The chain combines TRBV5-4 with TRBJ2-3; D perhaps matches TRBD2 (6 bases). This CDR3 spans 13 amino acids. Germline CDR1 and CDR2: SGHNT and YYREEE (reference sequence). The V gene lost 2 bases and the J gene lost 6 bases, with 10 bases spanning the gap. CDR3 region: CASSFGDSDTQYF. The CDR3 bases are TGTGCCAGCAGCTTCGGGGACTCGGATACGCAGTATTTT.

The chain couples TRBV7-9 to TRBJ2-3; 12 nucleotides line up with TRBD2. Per germline, CDR1 SEHNR and CDR2 FQNEAQ (reference sequence). The CDR3 length is 16 residues. The V segment lost 0 bases and the J segment 5 bases; nucleotides outside the gene matches: 3. In DNA, the CDR3 is TGTGCCAGCAGCTTAGCCCTAGCGGGGGGGGAAGATACGCAGTATTTT. This gives the protein CASSLALAGGEDTQYF. Drawing the rest from reference TRBV7-9 and TRBJ2-3, the complete variable domain is DTGVSQNPRHKITKRGQNVTFRCDPISEHNRLYWYRQTLGQGPEFLTYFQNEAQLEKSRLLSDRFSAERPKGSFSTLEIQRTEQGDSAMYLCASSLALAGGEDTQYFGPGTRLTVL.

The gene calls are TRBV2 and TRBJ1-5; 7 nucleotides align to TRBD1. The CDR3 spans 17 residues. J gave up 0 bases and V 4 bases, and 9 bases lay outside the gene matches. Looked up from germline, CDR1 is SNHLY and CDR2 is FYNNEI. CDR3 sequence: CASSARGQSYSNQPQHF. In DNA form, the CDR3 reads TGTGCCAGCAGTGCCAGGGGACAGTCTTATAGCAATCAGCCCCAGCATTTT.

This chain uses TRBV7-9 with TRBJ1-2; D is possibly TRBD1 (6 bases). Deletions cut 5 bases from V and 5 bases from J, with 12 bases between. CDR1 and CDR2 (germline): SEHNR, FQNEAQ (reference sequence). The CDR3 spans 13 residues. The CDR3 spells CASSLGTSYGYTF. In DNA, the CDR3 is TGTGCCAGCAGCCTCGGGACATCTTATGGCTACACCTTC.

This sequence joins TRBV5-1 and TRBJ1-1; 8 nucleotides align to TRBD1. This CDR3 comprises 15 residues. Trimming cost V 4 bases and J 3 bases; bases outside gene matches: 8. CDR1 SGHRS and CDR2 YFSETQ come from the germline V gene. The CDR3 spells CASSDGQGQDTEAFF. In DNA form, the CDR3 reads TGCGCCAGCAGCGACGGACAGGGTCAGGACACTGAAGCTTTCTTT.

J is TRBJ1-4 and V is TRBV11-2; TRBD1 is a possible D gene (6 bases). Per germline, CDR1 SGHAT and CDR2 FQNNGV. V was shortened by 0 bases and J by 8 bases, with 16 bases between the two germline ends. The CDR3 runs to 16 residues. CDR3 loop: CASSLDRGGAREKLFF. CDR3 DNA sequence: TGTGCCAGCAGCTTAGATAGGGGGGGCGCAAGGGAAAAACTGTTTTTT.

The gene calls are TRBV5-1 and TRBJ2-5; TRBD1 aligns across 10 bases. The CDR3 covers 15 residues. From germline, CDR1 is SGHRS and CDR2 YFSETQ. V lost 4 bases to trimming and J lost 4 bases; unmatched junction nucleotides: 7. CDR3 region: CASSPGTGVGETQYF. DNA of the CDR3: TGCGCCAGCAGCCCCGGGACAGGGGTCGGAGAGACCCAGTACTTC.

This chain connects TRBV27 to TRBJ2-7; 7 bases match TRBD2. Germline V gives CDR1 MNHEY, CDR2 SMNVEV (reference sequence). V lost 2 bases, J lost 4 bases, and 14 bases stayed unmatched. The CDR3 spans 17 residues. This CDR3 is CASSLVYGGGSRYEQYF. CDR3 coding DNA: TGTGCCAGCAGTTTAGTTTATGGTGGCGGGAGTAGGTACGAGCAGTACTTC.